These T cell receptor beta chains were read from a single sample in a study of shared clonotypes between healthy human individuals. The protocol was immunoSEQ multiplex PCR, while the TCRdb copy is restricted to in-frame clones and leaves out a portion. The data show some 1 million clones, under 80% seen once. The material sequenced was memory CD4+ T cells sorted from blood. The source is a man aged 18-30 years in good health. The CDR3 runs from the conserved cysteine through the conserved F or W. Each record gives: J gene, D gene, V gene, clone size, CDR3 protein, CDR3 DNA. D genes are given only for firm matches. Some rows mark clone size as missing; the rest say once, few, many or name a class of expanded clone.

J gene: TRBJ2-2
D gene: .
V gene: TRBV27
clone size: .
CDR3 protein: CASSFSVNTGELFF
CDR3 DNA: TGTGCCAGCAGTTTCTCAGTTAACACCGGGGAGCTGTTTTTT

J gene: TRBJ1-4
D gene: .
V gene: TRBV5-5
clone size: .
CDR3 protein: CASSPTPSGTFHEKLFF
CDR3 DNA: TGTGCCAGCAGCCCGACTCCATCCGGGACATTTCATGAAAAACTGTTTTTT

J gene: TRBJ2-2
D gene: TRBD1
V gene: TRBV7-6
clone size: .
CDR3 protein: CASSLATGKVGGELFF
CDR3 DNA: TGTGCCAGCAGCTTAGCGACAGGGAAAGTGGGCGGGGAGCTGTTTTTT

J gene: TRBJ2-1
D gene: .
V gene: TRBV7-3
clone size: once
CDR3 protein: CASSPGTRGGHEQFF
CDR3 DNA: TGTGCCAGCAGCCCTGGGACAAGGGGCGGGCATGAGCAGTTCTTC

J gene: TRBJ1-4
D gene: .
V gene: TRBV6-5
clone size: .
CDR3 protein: CASSYSGSNEKLFF
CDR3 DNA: TGTGCCAGCAGTTACAGCGGAAGTAATGAAAAACTGTTTTTT

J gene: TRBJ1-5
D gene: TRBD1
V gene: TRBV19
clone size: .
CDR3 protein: CASSSGGLGNQPQHF
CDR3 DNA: TGTGCCAGTAGTTCAGGGGGCTTAGGCAATCAGCCCCAGCATTTT

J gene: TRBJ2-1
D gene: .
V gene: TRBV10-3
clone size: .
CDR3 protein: CAISESRDLYNEQFF
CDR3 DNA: TGTGCCATCAGTGAGTCAAGGGATCTCTACAATGAGCAGTTCTTC

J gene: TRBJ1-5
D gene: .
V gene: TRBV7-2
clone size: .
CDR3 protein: CASSPFWVSNQPQHF
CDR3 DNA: TGTGCCAGCAGCCCCTTTTGGGTTAGCAATCAGCCCCAGCATTTT

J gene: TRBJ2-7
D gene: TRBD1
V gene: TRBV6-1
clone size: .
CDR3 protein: CASRGSTGVGEQYF
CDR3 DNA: TGTGCCAGCAGGGGGTCGACAGGGGTTGGGGAGCAGTACTTC

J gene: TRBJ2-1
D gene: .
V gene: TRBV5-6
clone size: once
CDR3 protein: CASSLGQSYNEQFF
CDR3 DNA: TGTGCCAGCAGCCTAGGACAGAGTTACAATGAGCAGTTCTTC

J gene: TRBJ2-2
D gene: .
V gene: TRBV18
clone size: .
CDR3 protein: CASSPPSRTGELFF
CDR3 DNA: TGTGCCAGCTCACCACCGAGCAGGACCGGGGAGCTGTTTTTT

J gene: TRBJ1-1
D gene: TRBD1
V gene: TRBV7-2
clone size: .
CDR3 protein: CASSRGTANTEAFF
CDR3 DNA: TGTGCCAGCAGCCGTGGGACAGCCAACACTGAAGCTTTCTTT

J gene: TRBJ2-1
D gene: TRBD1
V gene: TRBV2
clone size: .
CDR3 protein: CASSASRDRGPDEQFF
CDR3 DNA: TGTGCCAGCAGTGCTTCCCGGGACAGGGGGCCGGATGAGCAGTTCTTC

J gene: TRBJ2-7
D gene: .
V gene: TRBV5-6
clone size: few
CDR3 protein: CASSFGQLLREQYF
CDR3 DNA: TGTGCCAGCAGCTTCGGCCAGCTTCTGAGGGAGCAGTACTTC

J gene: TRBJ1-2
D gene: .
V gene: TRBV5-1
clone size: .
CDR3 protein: CASSFQGSNGYTF
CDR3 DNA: TGCGCCAGCAGCTTTCAGGGATCGAATGGCTACACCTTC

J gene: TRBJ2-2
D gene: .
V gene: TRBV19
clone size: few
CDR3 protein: CASRADLNTGELFF
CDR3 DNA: TGTGCCAGTAGGGCGGACTTGAACACCGGGGAGCTGTTTTTT

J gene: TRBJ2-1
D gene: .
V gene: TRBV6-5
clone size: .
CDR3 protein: CASSADTYPYNEQFF
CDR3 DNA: TGTGCCAGCAGCGCGGACACCTATCCCTACAATGAGCAGTTCTTC

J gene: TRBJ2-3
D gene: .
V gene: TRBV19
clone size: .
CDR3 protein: CASSPLQGDTQYF
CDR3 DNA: TGTGCCAGTAGTCCCCTTCAGGGGGATACGCAGTATTTT